This paragraph covers one TCR beta chain sequence. The target antigen is unknown. The multiple sclerosis control group comprised treatment-naive patients with stable or active relapsing-remitting disease. The TEMRA cells underwent FACS enrichment, while the CD8+ and CD4+ T cells underwent negative isolation. Reverse transcription of about 0.45 to 1 ug RNA was performed with random hexamers. It was immunoSEQ multiplex PCR that amplified TCR beta CDR3 across 54 Vbeta and 13 Jbeta. Each CDR3 protein gets one entry after TCRdb re-called the immunoSEQ multiplex PCR reads with MiXCR. This sample has about 73,000 distinct CDR3 sequences, with approximately 95% found just once. This sample is drawn from a study of CD8 T cells in Susac syndrome. General study results and limits: It was acknowledged in the study that the number of individuals who were included in its TCR sequencing and HLA analysis was relatively small.

Per the germline V gene, CDR1 is KGHSH and CDR2 is LQKENI. This CDR3 region has 15 residues. V was pared by 4 bases and J by 1 base, with 5 bases of the junction left unmatched. This clonotype originated in a human donor with multiple sclerosis. Input material: CD8+ T cells from PBMCs. V and J are TRBV18 and TRBJ1-2; TRBD1 matches 8 bases. CDR3 region: CASSLNGQGNYGYTF. Here the CDR3 DNA reads TGTGCCAGCTCACTTAACGGACAGGGTAACTATGGCTACACCTTC. Looking up the rest from reference TRBV18 and TRBJ1-2 gives the full variable domain: NAGVMQNPRHLVRRRGQEARLRCSPMKGHSHVYWYRQLPEEGLKFMVYLQKENIIDESGMPKERFSAEFPKEGPSILRIQQVVRGDSAAYFCASSLNGQGNYGYTFGSGTRLTVV.